These T cell receptor beta chains were read from a single sample in a study of T cells in Graves' hyperthyroidism and ophthalmopathy. TCRdb redid the calling of the multiplex PCR reads with MiXCR, one entry per CDR3 protein. The sample holds about 350,000 distinct CDR3 sequences; over 15% are singletons and the top ten take roughly 16%. Material for sequencing was blood. The receptors stem from a woman in her thirties or forties with Graves' ophthalmopathy. CDR3s include the opening cysteine and the closing phenylalanine or tryptophan. A D gene is named only where the DNA matches it firmly. A row's size may be missing; if present it is once, few, many or a size class.

abundance: many
v_gene: TRBV28
d_gene: .
j_gene: TRBJ1-1
CDR3nt: TGTGCCAGCTCCAAAGTTTCTGAAGCTTTCTTT
CDR3aa: CASSKVSEAFF

abundance: once
v_gene: TRBV30
d_gene: .
j_gene: TRBJ2-7
CDR3nt: TGTGCCTGGAGTGCCACTAGGGCCTACGAGCAGTACTTC
CDR3aa: CAWSATRAYEQYF

abundance: many
v_gene: TRBV11-2
d_gene: .
j_gene: TRBJ2-6
CDR3nt: TGTGCCAGCAGCTTAGAAGTCCGGACGAGAGACTCTGGGGCCAACGTCCTGACTTTC
CDR3aa: CASSLEVRTRDSGANVLTF

abundance: many
v_gene: TRBV7-9
d_gene: .
j_gene: TRBJ2-2
CDR3nt: TGTGCCAGCAGCGAAAACGCCCGGGGGACCGGGGAGCTGTTTTTT
CDR3aa: CASSENARGTGELFF

abundance: many
v_gene: TRBV19
d_gene: TRBD2
j_gene: TRBJ2-2
CDR3nt: TGTGCCAGTAGTCCTGAACTAGCGCGGTACGGGGAGCTGTTTTTT
CDR3aa: CASSPELARYGELFF

abundance: .
v_gene: TRBV29-1
d_gene: .
j_gene: TRBJ2-2
CDR3nt: TGCAGCGTGGACGGTAACACCGGGGAGCTGTTTTTT
CDR3aa: CSVDGNTGELFF

abundance: many
v_gene: TRBV5-1
d_gene: .
j_gene: TRBJ2-7
CDR3nt: TGCGCCAGCAGCTTGCGCGACCACCCCTCCTACGAGCAGTACTTC
CDR3aa: CASSLRDHPSYEQYF

abundance: .
v_gene: TRBV12-3/TRBV12-4
d_gene: TRBD2
j_gene: TRBJ2-7
CDR3nt: TGTGCCAGCAGTGAGACTAGCGGCTACGAGCAGTACTTC
CDR3aa: CASSETSGYEQYF

abundance: many
v_gene: TRBV28
d_gene: .
j_gene: TRBJ2-7
CDR3nt: TGTGCCAGCAGTTTTCCGTTGGGATACGACGAGCAGTACTTC
CDR3aa: CASSFPLGYDEQYF

abundance: .
v_gene: TRBV10-1
d_gene: .
j_gene: TRBJ1-2
CDR3nt: TGCGCTGGCAGTGAGTCCATTGTCCCCCCTACACGGCCTAACTATGGCTACACCTTC
CDR3aa: CAGSESIVPPTRPNYGYTF

abundance: .
v_gene: TRBV6-1
d_gene: TRBD1
j_gene: TRBJ1-5
CDR3nt: TGTGCCAGCAGCAAAGACAGGGGGCTCAATCAGCCCCAGCTTTTT
CDR3aa: CASSKDRGLNQPQLF

abundance: many
v_gene: TRBV29-1
d_gene: .
j_gene: TRBJ2-5
CDR3nt: TGCAGCGTTGAAACAGGGAGGCAAGAGACCCAGTACTTC
CDR3aa: CSVETGRQETQYF

abundance: many
v_gene: TRBV29-1
d_gene: TRBD2
j_gene: TRBJ2-7
CDR3nt: TGCAGCGTTGAAGCGGAGGGACTAGCGGGAACCTACGAGCAGTACTTC
CDR3aa: CSVEAEGLAGTYEQYF

abundance: many
v_gene: TRBV12-3/TRBV12-4
d_gene: .
j_gene: TRBJ2-7
CDR3nt: TGTGCCAGCAGTCCGGGCCACACCTGGCAGTACTTC
CDR3aa: CASSPGHTWQYF

abundance: many
v_gene: TRBV24-1
d_gene: .
j_gene: TRBJ1-1
CDR3nt: TGTGCCACCAGCCGCACCCCCACAGGCCCCAAAAACACTGAAGCTTTCTTT
CDR3aa: CATSRTPTGPKNTEAFF

abundance: many
v_gene: TRBV6-2/TRBV6-3
d_gene: .
j_gene: TRBJ1-3
CDR3nt: TGTGCCAGCAGAGACTCCTCGAGCTCTGGAAACACCATATATTTT
CDR3aa: CASRDSSSSGNTIYF